This TCR beta chain was found in a study of blood T cell repertoires in COVID-19. The overall study: PBMCs, B-cell-depleted T cells, or T cells provided the cDNA or gDNA that made up the material.

The table came from immunoSEQ multiplex PCR; TCRdb's copy has only in-frame clones and leaves some out. Among hundreds of thousands of clones listed, around 89% were seen once. The CDR3 is 17 amino acids. V trimming: 1 base; J trimming: 4 bases; junction bases outside the gene matches: 8. Germline lookup yields CDR1 SGHDN and CDR2 FVKESK. Participants were aged roughly 18 to 89 years from some 24 US areas. This sequence was found in a woman aged 18-35 years with acute COVID-19. The genes are TRBV14 and TRBJ2-7; 12 bases align to TRBD2. The sample consisted of PBMCs or T cells enriched from blood (not recorded which). The DNA of the CDR3 is TGTGCCAGCAGCCAAGCACTAGCGGGGGGCGGCAGGTACGAGCAGTACTTC. Residues: CASSQALAGGGRYEQYF. The full variable domain, completed using reference TRBV14 and TRBJ2-7, is EAGVTQFPSHSVIEKGQTVTLRCDPISGHDNLYWYRRVMGKEIKFLLHFVKESKQDESGMPNNRFLAERTGGTYSTLKVQPAELEDSGVYFCASSQALAGGGRYEQYFGPGTRLTVT.